A selection of T cell receptor beta chains follows, all from one sample in a study of blood T cell repertoires in COVID-19. Generated by immunoSEQ multiplex PCR, the TCRdb table keeps only in-frame clones and is missing some. The top ten hold less than 4% of the sample, which has 130,000 to 150,000 clones, around 89% seen once. Sequencing was performed on peripheral blood. All receptors come from a woman aged 55-70 years with active COVID-19. The CDR3 runs from the conserved cysteine through the conserved F or W. The order of the fields is clone size, V gene, J gene, CDR3 protein. Rows give clone size only sometimes, using once, few, many, or a class for an expanded clone.

-,TRBV5-8,TRBJ2-1,CASSWGGQLNEQFF
-,TRBV6-5,TRBJ1-5,CASSLTGRDQPQHF
-,TRBV29-1,TRBJ2-3,CSVWGGLDTQYF
-,TRBV7-9,TRBJ2-1,CASSSQRGVYNEQFF
-,TRBV11-3,TRBJ2-2,CASSFTGPGELFF
few,TRBV28,TRBJ2-5,CASSSPLLPAGGSIETQYF
-,TRBV7-9,TRBJ2-5,CASSRLPTALAGGPETQYF
-,TRBV30,TRBJ2-1,CAWRGYRDRSYNEQFF
-,TRBV9,TRBJ2-1,CASSVASGSSHLAYNEQFF
-,TRBV19,TRBJ1-4,CASSMRSGTGDEKLFF
-,TRBV21-1,TRBJ2-1,CASSKAGTSGGHSSYNEQFF
-,TRBV28,TRBJ1-1,CASSFGGLMAFF
-,TRBV19,TRBJ2-5,CASGKETQYF
-,TRBV27,TRBJ2-7,CASSFMSGGPEQYF
-,TRBV12-3/TRBV12-4,TRBJ1-2,CASSLDSDYGYTF
once,TRBV7-2,TRBJ2-7,CASSLGLARYEQYF
-,TRBV5-4,TRBJ1-6,CASSLEFGQGGSPLHF
-,TRBV11-3,TRBJ2-2,CASSPRTGGLNTGELFF
-,TRBV5-1,TRBJ2-3,CASSSQGLGTDTQYF
-,TRBV15,TRBJ2-1,CATSRAGLAGGPRSYNEQFF
-,TRBV19,TRBJ2-1,CASRLAGRPYNEQFF
-,TRBV9,TRBJ1-2,CASSQGPNYGYTF
-,TRBV2,TRBJ2-1,CASRTGGLDNEQFF
-,TRBV18,TRBJ1-1,CASSGPNTEAFF
-,TRBV5-4,TRBJ2-3,CASSREAPWGTDTQYF
-,TRBV28,TRBJ1-1,CASNLLGLTEAFF
-,TRBV9,TRBJ2-1,CASSSDASGRSKVNEQFF
once,TRBV15,TRBJ2-5,CATSRESPGTGVFQTQYF
-,TRBV6-2/TRBV6-3,TRBJ2-4,CASSYPRLAGGPPKNIQYF
-,TRBV28,TRBJ1-4,CASSSLQGPNEKLFF
-,TRBV11-3,TRBJ2-3,CASSLTAGTDTQYF
-,TRBV7-6,TRBJ2-1,CASSLGLAVTLGDEQFF
-,TRBV7-9,TRBJ1-1,CASSSPTPGLDTEAFF
-,TRBV6-5,TRBJ2-5,CASSFDTYQETQYF
-,TRBV13,TRBJ2-5,CASSPGGLAETQYF
-,TRBV7-2,TRBJ2-5,CAASRQVQETQYF
-,TRBV28,TRBJ2-1,CASTPRDGTSLDEQFF
once,TRBV9,TRBJ2-7,CASSVGGQGEQYF
-,TRBV10-3,TRBJ1-5,CAISDSNQPQHF
-,TRBV30,TRBJ2-7,CAWSVREDKRF
-,TRBV30,TRBJ2-1,CAWSPHRGYNEQFF
-,TRBV6-5,TRBJ1-2,CASSSDNVYGYTF
-,TRBV7-2,TRBJ2-7,CASSPGGEQYF
-,TRBV5-1,TRBJ2-7,CASSPRTRSNEQYF
-,TRBV7-6,TRBJ2-7,CASSLEAGTGGDEQYF
-,TRBV3-1/TRBV3-2,TRBJ2-7,CASTPSGGGYEQYF
-,TRBV7-9,TRBJ2-6,CASSWVQGDGANVLTF
-,TRBV27,TRBJ2-3,CASSPSGRGTSHLTDTQYF
-,TRBV9,TRBJ2-1,CASSVATGVYNEQFF
-,TRBV7-9,TRBJ2-3,CASSPWTDLPPSTDTQYF
-,TRBV5-4,TRBJ2-1,CASSAGASGMGEQFF
-,TRBV19,TRBJ2-3,CASSGFADTQYF
-,TRBV7-3,TRBJ2-1,CASSLSGGTSSYNEQFF
-,TRBV10-3,TRBJ1-2,CAIREGGGNYGYTF
-,TRBV28,TRBJ1-2,CASSPYSGTEGYTF
-,TRBV15,TRBJ2-1,CATSRVAGGHGNEQFF
once,TRBV11-3,TRBJ2-1,CASSQGLSINNEQFF
-,TRBV7-9,TRBJ2-4,CASSLSGGLLAKNIQYF
once,TRBV18,TRBJ2-2,CASSPPPQGTGELFF